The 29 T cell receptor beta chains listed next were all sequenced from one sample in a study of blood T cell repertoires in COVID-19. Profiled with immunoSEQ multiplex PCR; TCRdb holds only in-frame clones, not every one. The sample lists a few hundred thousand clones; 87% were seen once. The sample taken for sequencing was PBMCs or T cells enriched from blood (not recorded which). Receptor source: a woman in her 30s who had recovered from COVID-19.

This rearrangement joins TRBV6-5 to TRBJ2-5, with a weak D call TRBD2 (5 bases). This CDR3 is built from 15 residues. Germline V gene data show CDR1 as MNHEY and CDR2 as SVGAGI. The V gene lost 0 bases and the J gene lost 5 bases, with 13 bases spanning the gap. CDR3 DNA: TGTGCCAGCAGTTACTCGAGGGTGGCGCGTGAGACCCAGTACTTC. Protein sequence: CASSYSRVARETQYF.

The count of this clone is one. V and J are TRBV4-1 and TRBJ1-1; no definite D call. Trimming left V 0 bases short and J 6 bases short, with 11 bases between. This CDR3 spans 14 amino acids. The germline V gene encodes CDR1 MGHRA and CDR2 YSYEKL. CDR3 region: CASSQESLRSEAFF. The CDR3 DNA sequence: TGCGCCAGCAGCCAAGAATCTCTGAGGTCTGAAGCTTTCTTT.

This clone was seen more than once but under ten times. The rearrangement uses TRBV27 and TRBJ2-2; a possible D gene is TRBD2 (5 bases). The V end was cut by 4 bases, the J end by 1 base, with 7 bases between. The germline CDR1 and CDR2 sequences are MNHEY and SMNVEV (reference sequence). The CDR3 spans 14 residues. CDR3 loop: CASSSRENTGELFF. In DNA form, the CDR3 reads TGTGCCAGCAGTTCCCGGGAGAACACCGGGGAGCTGTTTTTT.

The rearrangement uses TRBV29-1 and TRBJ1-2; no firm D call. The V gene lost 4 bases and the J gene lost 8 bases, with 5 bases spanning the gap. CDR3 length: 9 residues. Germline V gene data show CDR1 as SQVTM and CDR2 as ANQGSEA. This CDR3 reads CSVAGGYTF. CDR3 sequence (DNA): TGCAGCGTTGCGGGGGGCTACACCTTC.

CDR3 residues: CASREGGGTGRKLFF. CDR3 in DNA: TGTGCCAGCAGGGAAGGCGGGGGGACGGGTCGAAAACTGTTTTTT. The rearrangement joins TRBV7-2 to TRBJ1-4; TRBD1 is a possible D gene (5 bases). Trimming took off 6 bases at V and 10 bases at J, with 21 bases between the two ends. The CDR3 is made up of 15 amino acids. Looked up from germline, CDR1 is SGHTA and CDR2 is FQGNSA.

DNA for the CDR3: TGTGCCAGTACGGACGGGAGCTCTGGAAACACCATATATTTT. Protein: CASTDGSSGNTIYF. The chain couples TRBV19 to TRBJ1-3; D remains unclear. In germline, CDR1 is LNHDA, CDR2 SQIVND (reference sequence). CDR3 length equals 14 residues. The ends were cut back, 7 bases at V and 0 bases at J, with 10 bases in the middle.

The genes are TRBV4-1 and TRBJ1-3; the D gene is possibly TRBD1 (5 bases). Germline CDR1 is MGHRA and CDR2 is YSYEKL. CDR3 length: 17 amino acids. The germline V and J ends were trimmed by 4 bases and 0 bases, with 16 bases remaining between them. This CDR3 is CASSRTLGSYSGNTIYF. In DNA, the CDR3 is TGCGCCAGCAGCCGGACATTGGGATCATACTCTGGAAACACCATATATTTT.

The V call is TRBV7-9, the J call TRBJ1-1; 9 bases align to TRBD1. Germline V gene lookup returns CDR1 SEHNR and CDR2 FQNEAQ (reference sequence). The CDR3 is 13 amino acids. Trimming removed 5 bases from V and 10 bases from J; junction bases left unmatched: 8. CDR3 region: CASSLGQGSAAFF. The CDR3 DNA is TGTGCCAGCAGCCTGGGACAGGGTTCCGCAGCTTTCTTT.

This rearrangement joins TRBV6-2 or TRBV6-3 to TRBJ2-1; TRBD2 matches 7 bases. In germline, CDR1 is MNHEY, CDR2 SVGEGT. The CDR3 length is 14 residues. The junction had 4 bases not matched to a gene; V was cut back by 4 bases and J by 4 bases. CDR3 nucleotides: TGTGCCAGCAGTTCCGGGGGGTATTACAATGAGCAGTTCTTC. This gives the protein CASSSGGYYNEQFF.

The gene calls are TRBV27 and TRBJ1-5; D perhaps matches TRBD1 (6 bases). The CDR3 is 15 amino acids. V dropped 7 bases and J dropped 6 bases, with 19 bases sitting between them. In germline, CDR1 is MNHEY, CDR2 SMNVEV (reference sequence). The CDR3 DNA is TGTGCCAGCACATATAGGGGGGGCTTGGGTCAGCCCCAGCATTTT. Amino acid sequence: CASTYRGGLGQPQHF.

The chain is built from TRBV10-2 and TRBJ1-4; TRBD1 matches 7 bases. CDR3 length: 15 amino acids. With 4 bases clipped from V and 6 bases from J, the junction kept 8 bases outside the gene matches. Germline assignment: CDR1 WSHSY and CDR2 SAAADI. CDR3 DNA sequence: TGCGCCAGCAGTGGGCGACAGGGAGGATATGAAAAACTGTTTTTT. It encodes CASSGRQGGYEKLFF.

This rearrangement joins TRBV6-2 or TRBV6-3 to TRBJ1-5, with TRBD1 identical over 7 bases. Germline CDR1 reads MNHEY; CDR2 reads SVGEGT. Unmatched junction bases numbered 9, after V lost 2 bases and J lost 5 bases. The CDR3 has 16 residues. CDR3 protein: CASSYQDRLLDQPQHF. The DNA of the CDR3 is TGTGCCAGCAGTTACCAGGACAGGCTCCTCGATCAGCCCCAGCATTTT.

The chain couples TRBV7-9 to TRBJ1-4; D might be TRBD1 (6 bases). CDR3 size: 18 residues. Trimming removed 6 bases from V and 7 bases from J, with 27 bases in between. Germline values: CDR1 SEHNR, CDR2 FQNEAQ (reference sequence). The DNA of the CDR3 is TGTGCCAGCAGTGGGGCCACTCGGGACAACGCCTGGGGTGAAAAACTGTTTTTT. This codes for CASSGATRDNAWGEKLFF.

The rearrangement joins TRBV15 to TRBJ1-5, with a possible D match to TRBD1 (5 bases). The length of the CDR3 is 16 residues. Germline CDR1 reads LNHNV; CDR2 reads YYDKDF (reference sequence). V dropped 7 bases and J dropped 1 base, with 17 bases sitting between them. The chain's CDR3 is CATTPGQSVSNQPQHF. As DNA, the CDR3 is TGTGCCACCACCCCAGGGCAGTCCGTCAGCAATCAGCCCCAGCATTTT.

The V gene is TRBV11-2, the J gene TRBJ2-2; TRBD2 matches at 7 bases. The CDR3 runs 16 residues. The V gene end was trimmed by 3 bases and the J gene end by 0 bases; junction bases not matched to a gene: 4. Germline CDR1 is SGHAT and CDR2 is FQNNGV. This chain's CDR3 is CASSLERDSNTGELFF. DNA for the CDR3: TGTGCCAGCAGCTTGGAGCGGGACTCGAACACCGGGGAGCTGTTTTTT. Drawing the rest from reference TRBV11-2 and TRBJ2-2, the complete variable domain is EAGVAQSPRYKIIEKRQSVAFWCNPISGHATLYWYQQILGQGPKLLIQFQNNGVVDDSQLPKDRFSAERLKGVDSTLKIQPAKLEDSAVYLCASSLERDSNTGELFFGEGSRLTVL.

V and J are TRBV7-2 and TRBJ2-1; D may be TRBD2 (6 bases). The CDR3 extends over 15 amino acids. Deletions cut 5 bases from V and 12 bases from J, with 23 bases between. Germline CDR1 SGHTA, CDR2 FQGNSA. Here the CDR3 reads CASSLTPSLTSSQFF. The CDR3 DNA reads TGTGCCAGCAGCCTTACCCCCTCCCTGACTAGTTCGCAGTTCTTC.

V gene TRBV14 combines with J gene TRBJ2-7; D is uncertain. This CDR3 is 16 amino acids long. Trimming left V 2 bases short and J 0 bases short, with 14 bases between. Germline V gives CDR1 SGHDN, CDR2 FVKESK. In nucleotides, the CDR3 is TGTGCCAGCAGCCAACTTAGTACAGTTAGCTCCTACGAGCAGTACTTC. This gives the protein CASSQLSTVSSYEQYF.

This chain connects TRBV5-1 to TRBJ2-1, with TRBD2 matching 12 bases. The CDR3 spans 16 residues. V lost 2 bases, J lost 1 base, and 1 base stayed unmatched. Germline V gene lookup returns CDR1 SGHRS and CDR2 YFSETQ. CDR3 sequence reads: CASSFGLAGSYNEQFF. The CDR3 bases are TGCGCCAGCAGCTTTGGACTAGCGGGATCCTACAATGAGCAGTTCTTC.

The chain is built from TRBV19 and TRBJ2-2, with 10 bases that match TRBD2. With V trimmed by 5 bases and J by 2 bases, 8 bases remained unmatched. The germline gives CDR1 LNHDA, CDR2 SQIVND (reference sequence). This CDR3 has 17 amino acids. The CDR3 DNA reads TGTGCCAGTAGTCTACATAGGACTAGCGGAAACACCGGGGAGCTGTTTTTT. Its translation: CASSLHRTSGNTGELFF.

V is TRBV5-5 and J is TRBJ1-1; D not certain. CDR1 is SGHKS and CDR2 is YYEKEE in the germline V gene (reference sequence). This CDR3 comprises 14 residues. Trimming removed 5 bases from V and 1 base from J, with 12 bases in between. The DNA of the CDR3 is TGTGCCAGCAGTCAACAGATGAGGAACACTGAAGCTTTCTTT. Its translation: CASSQQMRNTEAFF.

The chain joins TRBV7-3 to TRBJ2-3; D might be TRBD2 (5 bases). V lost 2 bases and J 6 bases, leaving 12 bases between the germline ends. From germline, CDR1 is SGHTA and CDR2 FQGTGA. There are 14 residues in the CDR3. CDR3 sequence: CASSLEGIGDTQYF. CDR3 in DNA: TGTGCCAGCAGCTTAGAGGGTATAGGGGATACGCAGTATTTT.

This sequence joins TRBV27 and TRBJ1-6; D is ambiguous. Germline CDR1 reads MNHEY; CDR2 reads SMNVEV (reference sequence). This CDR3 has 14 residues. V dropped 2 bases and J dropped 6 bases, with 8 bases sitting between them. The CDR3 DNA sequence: TGTGCCAGCAGTTTACGAGGGTTTAATTCACCCCTCCACTTT. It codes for CASSLRGFNSPLHF.

The DNA of the CDR3 is TGTGCCAGCAGCTTCTCTTGGCGGAAGAGACTCTACGAGCAGTACTTC. Protein: CASSFSWRKRLYEQYF. This chain uses TRBV21-1 with TRBJ2-7; TRBD2, the table's D call, was not compared with the DNA. TRBV21-1 is reported as a pseudogene. This CDR3 is 16 amino acids long.

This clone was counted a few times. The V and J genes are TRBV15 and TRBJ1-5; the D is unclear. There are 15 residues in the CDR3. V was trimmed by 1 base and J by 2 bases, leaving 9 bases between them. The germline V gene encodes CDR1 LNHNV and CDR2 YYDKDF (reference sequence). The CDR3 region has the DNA TGTGCCACCAGCAGAGGTGTAATAGGCAATCAGCCCCAGCATTTT. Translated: CATSRGVIGNQPQHF.

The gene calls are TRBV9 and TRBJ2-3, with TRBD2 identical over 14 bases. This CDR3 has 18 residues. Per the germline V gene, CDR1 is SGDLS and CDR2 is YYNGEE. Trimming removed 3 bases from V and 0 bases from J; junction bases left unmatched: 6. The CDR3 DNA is TGTGCCAGCAGCGCCAGACTAGCGGGAGGGTCTAGCACAGATACGCAGTATTTT. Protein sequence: CASSARLAGGSSTDTQYF.

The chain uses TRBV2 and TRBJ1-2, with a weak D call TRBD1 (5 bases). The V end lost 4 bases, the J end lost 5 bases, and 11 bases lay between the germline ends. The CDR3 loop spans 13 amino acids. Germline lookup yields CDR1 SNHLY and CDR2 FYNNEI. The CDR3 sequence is CASSVRGGYGYTF. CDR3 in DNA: TGTGCCAGCAGTGTCCGCGGGGGGTATGGCTACACCTTC.

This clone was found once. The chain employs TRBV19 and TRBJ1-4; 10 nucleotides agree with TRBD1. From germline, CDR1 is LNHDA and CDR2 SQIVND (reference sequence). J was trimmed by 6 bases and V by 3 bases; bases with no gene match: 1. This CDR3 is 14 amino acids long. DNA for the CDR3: TGTGCCAGTAGTATTGACAGGGGGCATGAAAAACTGTTTTTT. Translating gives CASSIDRGHEKLFF.

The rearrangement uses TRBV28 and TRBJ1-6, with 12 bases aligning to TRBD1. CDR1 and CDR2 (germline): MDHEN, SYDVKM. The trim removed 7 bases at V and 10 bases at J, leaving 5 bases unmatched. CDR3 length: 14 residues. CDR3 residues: CASTSGTGGSPLHF. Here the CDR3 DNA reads TGTGCCAGCACCTCCGGGACAGGGGGCTCACCCCTCCACTTT.

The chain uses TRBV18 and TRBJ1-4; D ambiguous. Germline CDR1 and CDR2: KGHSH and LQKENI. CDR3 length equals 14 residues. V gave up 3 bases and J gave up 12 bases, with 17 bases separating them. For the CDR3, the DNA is TGTGCCAGCTCACCGGGCAGTTTAATGAAGGAACTGTTTTTT. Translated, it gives CASSPGSLMKELFF.